In its sample, the clone carrying this TCR beta chain was seen many times. What it binds is not known. Using a J-beta primer mix together with a sample-barcoded 5' primer, a second PCR was run for roughly 6 to 11 cycles. Template switching added a 12-random-nucleotide identifier to every cDNA molecule. No fewer than 3 million CDR3-containing paired-end reads came from each sample. MiXCR, run by TCRdb on the 5' RACE reads, gives a single entry per CDR3 protein. The sample shows 600,000 to 800,000 distinct CDR3 sequences, under 65% of them seen only once. The data were taken from a study of blood T cells in healthy people across ages. For the study at large: About one barcoded beta molecule per two T cells was the capture yield of template switching.

Study-level points and caveats: A strong correlation was seen between TCR beta diversity and naive T cell percentage.

Trimming removed 5 bases at V and 5 bases at J, with 24 bases between. CDR1 SGHTA and CDR2 FQGTGA come from the germline V gene. The CDR3 length is 17 residues. The source is a woman older than 75 in good health. This sequence joins TRBV7-3 and TRBJ1-2; the D gene is possibly TRBD1 (5 bases). Sample: blood. CDR3 in amino acids: CASSPRGGGSTAYGYTF. The CDR3 DNA is TGTGCCAGCAGCCCCCGTGGTGGGGGTAGTACAGCATATGGCTACACCTTC.